These 17 T cell receptor beta chains were all obtained from the same sample, sequenced in a study of technical replicates of blood from a handful of donors. Profiled with immunoSEQ multiplex PCR; TCRdb holds only in-frame clones, not every one. The sample yields 65,000 to 90,000 clones, roughly 98% seen once. The sample was T cells isolated from PBMCs. The receptors shown here come from a human donor in good health.

The chain links TRBV30 to TRBJ2-7; 11 positions agree with TRBD2. V shed 5 bases and J 4 bases; nucleotides not matched to a gene: 7. Germline V gives CDR1 GTSNPN, CDR2 SVGIG (reference sequence). The CDR3 sequence is 14 residues long. CDR3 DNA sequence: TGTGCCTGGCAGCTTCTAGCGGGGGGATACGAGCAGTACTTC. Translating gives CAWQLLAGGYEQYF.

This chain connects TRBV5-1 to TRBJ2-7, with 8 bases aligning to TRBD2. The germline CDR1 and CDR2 sequences are SGHRS and YFSETQ. The CDR3 runs to 15 residues. The V gene end was trimmed by 0 bases and the J gene end by 4 bases; junction bases not matched to a gene: 6. The CDR3 sequence is CASSLDGRAGYEQYF. Here the CDR3 DNA reads TGCGCCAGCAGCTTGGACGGGAGGGCAGGTTACGAGCAGTACTTC.

The chain has TRBV5-1 and TRBJ1-1; no reliable D call. The germline CDR1 and CDR2 sequences are SGHRS and YFSETQ. V lost 0 bases, J lost 0 bases, and 12 bases lay in between. This CDR3 is 16 amino acids long. CDR3 DNA sequence: TGCGCCAGCAGCTTGGAAGGTCTCGACATGAACACTGAAGCTTTCTTT. This gives the protein CASSLEGLDMNTEAFF.

This rearrangement joins TRBV5-1 to TRBJ2-1; TRBD2 aligns across 10 bases. J gave up 7 bases and V 1 base, and 8 bases lay outside the gene matches. This CDR3 has 16 residues. Per germline, CDR1 SGHRS and CDR2 YFSETQ. The CDR3 sequence is CASSLSLAGESNEQFF. The CDR3, as DNA: TGCGCCAGCAGCTTGTCGCTAGCGGGAGAGTCGAATGAGCAGTTCTTC.

The chain uses TRBV5-6 and TRBJ1-1; D may be TRBD1 (5 bases). Trimming left V 2 bases short and J 5 bases short, with 10 bases between. Germline values: CDR1 SGHDT, CDR2 YYEEEE. The CDR3 is made up of 13 amino acids. CDR3 loop: CASSLGRGTEAFF. The CDR3 region has the DNA TGTGCCAGCAGCTTAGGAAGGGGAACTGAAGCTTTCTTT.

The J gene is TRBJ1-5, the V gene TRBV6-1; D is uncertain. The CDR3 is made up of 14 amino acids. Trimming removed 3 bases at V and 4 bases at J, with 10 bases between. The germline V gene has CDR1 MNHNS and CDR2 SASEGT. The CDR3 bases are TGTGCCAGCAGTGAGTACGGGGAAAATCAGCCCCAGCATTTT. As protein: CASSEYGENQPQHF.

This clone came up once. The rearrangement uses TRBV27 and TRBJ2-7, with D hard to call. Trimming left V 0 bases short and J 10 bases short, with 13 bases between. The CDR3 totals 13 residues. The germline V gene encodes CDR1 MNHEY and CDR2 SMNVEV (reference sequence). For the CDR3, the DNA is TGTGCCAGCAGTTTATCGTTCACTTCCCCCCAGTACTTC. This sequence encodes CASSLSFTSPQYF.

The chain joins TRBV30 to TRBJ2-1; D gene uncertain. The CDR3 runs to 16 residues. V was pared by 2 bases and J by 6 bases, with 20 bases between. Germline V CDR1 and CDR2: GTSNPN, SVGIG (reference sequence). The CDR3 bases are TGTGCCTGGAGTCTATCCCCCCTCTCTGGTTTCAATGAGCAGTTCTTC. Encoded protein: CAWSLSPLSGFNEQFF.

J is TRBJ2-7 and V is TRBV4-1; possible D gene TRBD2, 5 bases. Trimming took 0 bases from V and 6 from J, leaving 12 bases between them. Per the germline V gene, CDR1 is MGHRA and CDR2 is YSYEKL. This CDR3 region has 14 residues. The CDR3 DNA reads TGCGCCAGCAGCCAAGACCGGGTGGGGAGCGAGCAGTACTTC. Translation gives CASSQDRVGSEQYF.

The chain links TRBV19 to TRBJ2-3, with TRBD2 matching 8 bases. The germline gives CDR1 LNHDA, CDR2 SQIVND (reference sequence). The CDR3 loop spans 15 amino acids. J lost 0 bases, V lost 1 base, and 0 bases had no gene match. The CDR3 spells CASSIASGSTDTQYF. In DNA, the CDR3 is TGTGCCAGTAGTATAGCTAGCGGGAGCACAGATACGCAGTATTTT.

This clone was observed once. CDR3 in DNA: TGCGCCAGCAGCTTGGCCCGTACTCTAGCGGGAACTCAAGAGACCCAGTACTTC. This codes for CASSLARTLAGTQETQYF. The V and J genes are TRBV5-1 and TRBJ2-5, with 9 bases matching TRBD2. The CDR3 length is 18 residues. With V trimmed by 0 bases and J by 2 bases, 11 bases remained unmatched. CDR1 SGHRS and CDR2 YFSETQ come from the germline V gene.

This clone was detected once. V is TRBV28 and J is TRBJ2-7; the match to TRBD2 covers 10 bases. The CDR3 has 17 residues. With V trimmed by 9 bases and J by 0 bases, 14 bases remained unmatched. Germline values: CDR1 MDHEN, CDR2 SYDVKM. CDR3 DNA sequence: TGTGCCAGTACCGGGACTAGCGTCATCCCTAGCTCCTACGAGCAGTACTTC. Amino acid sequence: CASTGTSVIPSSYEQYF.

The chain recombines TRBV19 with TRBJ1-1; 10 bases agree with TRBD1. Per germline, CDR1 LNHDA and CDR2 SQIVND (reference sequence). The CDR3 has 16 residues. Trimming cost V 3 bases and J 3 bases; bases outside gene matches: 7. In DNA form, the CDR3 reads TGTGCCAGTAGTATGGGGGACAGGGGTACCGACACTGAAGCTTTCTTT. Translated: CASSMGDRGTDTEAFF.

The gene calls are TRBV9 and TRBJ2-7, with TRBD1 as a possible D gene (5 bases). CDR3 size: 14 residues. Per the germline V gene, CDR1 is SGDLS and CDR2 is YYNGEE. V was shortened by 2 bases and J by 0 bases, with 9 bases between the two germline ends. As DNA, the CDR3 is TGTGCCAGCAGCGTGCAGGGAAACTCCTACGAGCAGTACTTC. This codes for CASSVQGNSYEQYF. Using reference TRBV9 and TRBJ2-7 for the parts outside the CDR3, the full variable domain is DSGVTQTPKHLITATGQRVTLRCSPRSGDLSVYWYQQSLDQGLQFLIQYYNGEERAKGNILERFSAQQFPDLHSELNLSSLELGDSALYFCASSVQGNSYEQYFGPGTRLTVT.

This clone has just one count. This chain joins TRBV19 and TRBJ2-5, with 7 bases matching TRBD1. The V gene end was trimmed by 6 bases and the J gene end by 1 base; junction bases not matched to a gene: 5. The CDR3 totals 14 residues. Germline V gene data show CDR1 as LNHDA and CDR2 as SQIVND (reference sequence). CDR3 in amino acids: CASSRDRLQETQYF. DNA for the CDR3: TGTGCCAGTAGCAGGGACAGACTCCAAGAGACCCAGTACTTC.

The J gene is TRBJ2-5, the V gene TRBV7-8; TRBD1 aligns across 9 bases. CDR3 length equals 15 residues. Trimming took 5 bases from V and 2 from J; bases not matched to a gene: 6. Germline values: CDR1 SGHVS, CDR2 FQNEAQ. The CDR3 reads CASSVGQGRQETQYF. The CDR3 nucleotides read TGTGCCAGCAGCGTTGGACAGGGGCGGCAAGAGACCCAGTACTTC.

This rearrangement joins TRBV9 to TRBJ2-7, with 11 positions matching TRBD1. The CDR3 consists of 13 residues. The V gene's germline CDR1 is SGDLS and CDR2 YYNGEE. V gave up 3 bases and J gave up 6 bases; unmatched junction bases: 2. The CDR3 DNA is TGTGCCAGCAGCGGGGGGACAGGGGGCGAGCAGTACTTC. Its protein is CASSGGTGGEQYF.